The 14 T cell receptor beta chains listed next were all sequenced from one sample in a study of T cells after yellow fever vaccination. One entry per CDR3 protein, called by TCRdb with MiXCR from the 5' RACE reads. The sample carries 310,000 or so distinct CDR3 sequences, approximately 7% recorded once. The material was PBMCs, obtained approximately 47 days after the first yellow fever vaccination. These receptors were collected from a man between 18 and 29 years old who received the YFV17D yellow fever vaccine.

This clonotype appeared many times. The CDR3: CASSHRAGTGLNEQFF. The CDR3 nucleotides are TGCGCCAGCAGCCACCGAGCCGGGACTGGACTCAATGAGCAGTTCTTC. The rearrangement links TRBV4-1 to TRBJ2-1; D perhaps matches TRBD2 (6 bases). Germline-derived CDR1 and CDR2 are MGHRA and YSYEKL. The V end was cut by 3 bases, the J end by 6 bases, with 18 bases between. This CDR3 has 16 amino acids.

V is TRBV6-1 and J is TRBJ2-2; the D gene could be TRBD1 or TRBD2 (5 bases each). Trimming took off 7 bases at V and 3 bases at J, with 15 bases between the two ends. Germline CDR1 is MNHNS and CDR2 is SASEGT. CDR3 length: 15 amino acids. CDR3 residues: CASTSYLGDTGELFF. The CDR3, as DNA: TGTGCCAGCACCTCCTACTTGGGGGACACCGGGGAGCTGTTTTTT.

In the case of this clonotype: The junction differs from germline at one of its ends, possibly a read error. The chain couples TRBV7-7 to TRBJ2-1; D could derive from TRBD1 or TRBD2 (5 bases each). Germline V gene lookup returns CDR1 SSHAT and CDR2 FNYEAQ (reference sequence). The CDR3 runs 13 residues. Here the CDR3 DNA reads TGTGCTAGCAGCTTAGGGACCGTCTTCGAGCAGTTCTTC. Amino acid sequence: CASSLGTVFEQFF.

In DNA form, the CDR3 reads TGTGCCAGCAGCGTAGATGCCCGTAACGGCTACGAGCAGTACTTC. Its translation is CASSVDARNGYEQYF. This chain joins TRBV9 and TRBJ2-7; no firm D call. Trimming took off 0 bases at V and 3 bases at J, with 13 bases between the two ends. Germline V gives CDR1 SGDLS, CDR2 YYNGEE. The CDR3 consists of 15 residues.

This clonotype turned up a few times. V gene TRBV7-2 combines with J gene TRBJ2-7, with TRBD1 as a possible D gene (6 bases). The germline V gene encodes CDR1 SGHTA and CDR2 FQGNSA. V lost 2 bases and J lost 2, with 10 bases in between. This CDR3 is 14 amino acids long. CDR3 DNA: TGTGCCAGCAGCTTAAGAGGGGGACCCTACGAGCAGTACTTC. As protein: CASSLRGGPYEQYF.

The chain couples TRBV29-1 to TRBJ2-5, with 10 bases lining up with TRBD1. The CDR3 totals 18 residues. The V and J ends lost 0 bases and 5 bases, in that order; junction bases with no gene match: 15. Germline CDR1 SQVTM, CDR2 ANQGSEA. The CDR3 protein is CSVEETAGQGSFWETQYF. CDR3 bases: TGCAGCGTTGAAGAGACAGCGGGACAGGGGTCTTTTTGGGAGACCCAGTACTTC.

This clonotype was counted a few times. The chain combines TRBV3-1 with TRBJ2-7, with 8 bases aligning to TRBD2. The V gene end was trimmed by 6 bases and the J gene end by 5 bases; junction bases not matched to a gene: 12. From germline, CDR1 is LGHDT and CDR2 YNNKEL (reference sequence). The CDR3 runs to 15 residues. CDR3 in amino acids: CASRSQRGTSHEQYF. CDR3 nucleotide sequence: TGTGCCAGCAGGTCCCAGCGGGGGACGTCGCACGAGCAGTACTTC.

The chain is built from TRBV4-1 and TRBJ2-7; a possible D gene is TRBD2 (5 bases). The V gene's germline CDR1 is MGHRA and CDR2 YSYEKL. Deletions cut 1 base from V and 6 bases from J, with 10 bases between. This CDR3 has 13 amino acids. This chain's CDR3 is CASSQALGSEQYV. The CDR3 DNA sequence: TGCGCCAGCAGCCAAGCCCTGGGGAGCGAGCAGTACGTC.

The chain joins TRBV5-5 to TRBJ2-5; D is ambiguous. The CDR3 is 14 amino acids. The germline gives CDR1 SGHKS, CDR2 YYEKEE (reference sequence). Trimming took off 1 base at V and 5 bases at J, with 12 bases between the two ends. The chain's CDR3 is CASSLSVELETQYF. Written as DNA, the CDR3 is TGTGCCAGCAGCTTGTCGGTGGAATTGGAGACCCAGTACTTC. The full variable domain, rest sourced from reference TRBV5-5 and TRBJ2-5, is DAGVTQSPTHLIKTRGQQVTLRCSPISGHKSVSWYQQVLGQGPQFIFQYYEKEERGRGNFPDRFSARQFPNYSSELNVNALLLGDSALYLCASSLSVELETQYFGPGTRLLVL.

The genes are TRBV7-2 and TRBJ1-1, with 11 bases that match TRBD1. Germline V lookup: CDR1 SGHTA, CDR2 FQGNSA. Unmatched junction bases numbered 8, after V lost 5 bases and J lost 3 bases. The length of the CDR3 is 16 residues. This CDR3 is CASSIGQGAMDTEAFF. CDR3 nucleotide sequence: TGTGCCAGCAGCATAGGACAGGGGGCGATGGACACTGAAGCTTTCTTT. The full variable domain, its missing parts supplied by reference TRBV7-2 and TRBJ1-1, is GAGVSQSPSNKVTEKGKDVELRCDPISGHTALYWYRQSLGQGLEFLIYFQGNSAPDKSGLPSDRFSAERTGGSVSTLTIQRTQQEDSAVYLCASSIGQGAMDTEAFFGQGTRLTVV.

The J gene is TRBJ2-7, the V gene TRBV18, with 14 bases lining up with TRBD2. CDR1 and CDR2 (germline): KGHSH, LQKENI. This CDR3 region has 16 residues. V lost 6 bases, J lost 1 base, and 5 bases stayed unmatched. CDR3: CASSPGTSGGSYEQYF. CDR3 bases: TGTGCCAGCTCCCCCGGGACTAGCGGGGGTTCCTACGAGCAGTACTTC.

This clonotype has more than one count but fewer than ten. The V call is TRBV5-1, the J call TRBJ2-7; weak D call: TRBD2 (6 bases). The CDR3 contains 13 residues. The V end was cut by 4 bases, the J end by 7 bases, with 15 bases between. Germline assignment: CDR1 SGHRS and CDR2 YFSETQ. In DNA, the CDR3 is TGCGCCAGCAGCCCGGGGCCCGGAGGGGAGCAGTACGTC. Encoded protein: CASSPGPGGEQYV.

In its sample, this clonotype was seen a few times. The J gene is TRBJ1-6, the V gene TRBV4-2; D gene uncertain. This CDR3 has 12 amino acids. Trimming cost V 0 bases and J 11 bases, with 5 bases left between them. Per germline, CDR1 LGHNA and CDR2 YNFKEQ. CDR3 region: CASSQDGPPLHF. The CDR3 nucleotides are TGTGCCAGCAGCCAAGATGGGCCACCCCTCCACTTT.

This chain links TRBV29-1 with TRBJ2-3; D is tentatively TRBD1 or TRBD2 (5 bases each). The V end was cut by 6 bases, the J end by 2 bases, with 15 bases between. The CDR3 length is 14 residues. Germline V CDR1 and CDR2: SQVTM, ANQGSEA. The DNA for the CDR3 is TGCAGCGTCCAAGGGATCGGGGCCACAGATACGCAGTATTTT. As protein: CSVQGIGATDTQYF.